This is a list of T cell receptor beta chains from one sample in a study of neurological immune-mediated disorders. TCRdb reprocessed the 5' RACE reads with MiXCR, giving one entry per CDR3 protein. The sample consists of about 120,000 distinct CDR3 sequences, 3% to 3.5% of them appearing once. The material sequenced was PBMCs. Receptor source: a woman younger than 45 with multiple sclerosis. The CDR3 runs from the conserved cysteine through the conserved F or W. D genes are given only for firm matches.

j_call	cdr3_length	v_call	d_call	cdr3_aa
TRBJ2-1	15	TRBV6-2/TRBV6-3	TRBD2	CASSFSGSAPSEQFF
TRBJ1-2	11	TRBV6-5	TRBD1	CASSTTGFSTF
TRBJ2-4	13	TRBV7-2	.	CASSLLAKNIQYF
TRBJ1-1	14	TRBV10-3	.	CAISDSDGSTEAFF
TRBJ1-2	14	TRBV5-5	.	CASTLRGSNYGYTF
TRBJ2-3	14	TRBV5-6	.	CASSFGVGGNTQYF
TRBJ1-1	16	TRBV2	.	CASSEVVPTGFTEAFF
TRBJ2-5	14	TRBV18	.	CASSDQWQQETQYF
TRBJ2-7	15	TRBV7-2	TRBD1	CASSLVDRGSYEQYF
TRBJ2-3	14	TRBV7-2	TRBD2	CASSTSGGAGTQYF
TRBJ2-3	16	TRBV3-1	.	CASSQDLTGYTDTQYF
TRBJ1-4	14	TRBV20-1	.	CSAYREATNEKLFF
TRBJ2-1	18	TRBV7-9	TRBD2	CASSSPPRLAGTTNEQFF
TRBJ1-2	14	TRBV20-1	TRBD1	CSARSPGQKYGYTF
TRBJ1-6	15	TRBV25-1	.	CASSEFRDPNSPLHF
TRBJ2-7	15	TRBV6-5	TRBD1	CASSSTGTGEYEQYF
TRBJ2-4	14	TRBV2	TRBD2	CASSEGVAGHIQYF
TRBJ1-3	14	TRBV20-1	.	CSAGNWGPEATIYF
TRBJ2-7	14	TRBV5-1	.	CASSPGRGWNEQYF
TRBJ2-3	12	TRBV12-3/TRBV12-4	.	CASSLPTLGQYF
TRBJ2-5	18	TRBV6-5	.	CASSYSSPPLGGEETQYF
TRBJ1-5	16	TRBV6-5	TRBD1	CASRGGTGGRNQPQHF
TRBJ2-1	16	TRBV7-2	TRBD2	CASSLRLAGGPTEQFF
TRBJ2-5	14	TRBV12-3/TRBV12-4	.	CASSLGTDQETQYF
TRBJ1-2	14	TRBV12-3/TRBV12-4	.	CASTPGGYRSGYTF
TRBJ2-2	15	TRBV6-5	.	CASSPAKRYTGELFF
TRBJ2-7	15	TRBV7-2	.	CASSETARTSYEQYF
TRBJ2-3	17	TRBV9	TRBD2	CASSEGLAGGGADTQYF
TRBJ2-7	14	TRBV3-1	.	CASSSGAGKNEQYF
TRBJ2-1	15	TRBV5-1	.	CASSLSGGSYNEQFF
TRBJ2-5	12	TRBV20-1	.	CSARQGYETQYF
TRBJ1-4	15	TRBV5-6	.	CASSILQGYSRKLFF
TRBJ1-6	12	TRBV20-1	.	CSACEGNSPLHF
TRBJ2-2	15	TRBV7-2	TRBD2	CASSLSRLATGELFF
TRBJ1-2	12	TRBV20-1	.	CSAQNSGYGYTF
TRBJ2-7	14	TRBV5-6	.	CASGYTAAFYEQYF
TRBJ2-7	15	TRBV19	TRBD2	CASSPVGREKYEQYF
TRBJ2-2	14	TRBV7-9	TRBD1	CASAGTENTGELFF
TRBJ2-2	16	TRBV5-6	TRBD2	CASSQQLAGASGELFF
TRBJ2-7	13	TRBV20-1	.	CSARGDRDYEQYF
TRBJ2-2	17	TRBV27	TRBD2	CASSLWSGGQNTGELFF
TRBJ2-3	12	TRBV20-1	TRBD2	CSAGLGTDTQYF
TRBJ2-2	14	TRBV6-5	.	CASSTVIRGWELFF
TRBJ1-1	13	TRBV9	.	CASSSRPTTEAFF
TRBJ1-5	13	TRBV12-3/TRBV12-4	TRBD1	CASTPDRGQPQHF
TRBJ2-3	14	TRBV20-1	TRBD2	CSARGAGGTDTQYF
TRBJ2-2	11	TRBV12-3/TRBV12-4	.	CASRILRELFF
TRBJ2-7	14	TRBV7-2	TRBD2	CASSSSGGAYEQYF
TRBJ2-7	15	TRBV12-3/TRBV12-4	TRBD2	CASSSLRGAEDEQYF
TRBJ2-7	11	TRBV28	.	CASRTDVEQYF